This TCR beta chain comes out of a study of blood T cell repertoires in COVID-19. V lost 9 bases, J lost 3 bases, and 13 bases stayed unmatched. The CDR3 covers 16 residues. Germline-derived CDR1 and CDR2 are LNHDA and SQIVND (reference sequence). Using immunoSEQ multiplex PCR, the repertoire was profiled, and TCRdb retains in-frame clones only, with some absent. The repertoire holds roughly 200,000 clones, 70% to 90% seen once, with more than 1.4% in the top ten. This clonotype was obtained from a man aged 18 to 30 with active or convalescent COVID-19. Sequencing was done on a sample of peripheral blood. The chain has TRBV19 and TRBJ2-3; 9 positions agree with TRBD1. CDR3 amino acids: CASGLSGTGITDTQYF. The CDR3 DNA sequence: TGTGCCAGCGGGTTATCCGGGACAGGGATTACAGATACGCAGTATTTT.